This TCR beta chain was recorded in a study of T-cell memory formation after mild COVID-19. This clonotype has more than one count but fewer than ten. This CDR3 is built from 14 residues. Germline CDR1 is SGHRS and CDR2 is YFSETQ. The ends were cut back, 2 bases at V and 3 bases at J, with 8 bases in the middle. TCRalpha and TCRbeta libraries used 5'RACE with constant-segment primers and UMIs. TCRdb redid the calling of the 5' RACE reads with MiXCR, one entry per CDR3 protein. Of some 300,000 distinct CDR3 sequences in the sample, around 20% are singletons; the top ten hold around 20%. The sequence came from a man younger than 30 who had mild COVID-19 (a few samples of this study predate the infection). Cell type and time point are not known. The sequenced material came from PBMCs or a T cell subset sorted from them (not recorded which). V usage is TRBV5-1 and J usage is TRBJ1-4, with D perhaps TRBD1 (5 bases). The DNA of the CDR3 is TGCGCCAGCAGCTTCGGGGGATCTAATGAAAAACTGTTTTTT. Protein sequence: CASSFGGSNEKLFF.